This T cell receptor beta chain stems from a study of blood T cell repertoires in COVID-19. Background on the study: COVID-19 samples from acute and convalescent phases originated in the United States, Italy and Spain. PBMCs, B-cell-depleted T cells, or T cells provided the cDNA or gDNA that made up the material.

This CDR3 has 16 residues. Germline V gene lookup returns CDR1 LNHDA and CDR2 SQIVND (reference sequence). J was trimmed by 1 base and V by 6 bases; bases with no gene match: 11. Per the study methods: Amplification from reference gene primers served as the basis for estimated nucleated cell counts. Profiling relied on immunoSEQ multiplex PCR, and the TCRdb table lists in-frame clones only, not all of them. V, J and clone size are taken as reported in that table, and D and trimming were inferred from the DNA itself. The table lists approximately 260,000 clones, 80% to 90% of them singletons. This clonotype was obtained from a woman aged 35 to 49 with acute or convalescent COVID-19. The specimen was peripheral blood. This chain uses TRBV19 with TRBJ2-5; TRBD1 matches at 7 bases. DNA for the CDR3: TGTGCCAGTAGATTCTCCGGGACAGACTTCCAAGAGACCCAGTACTTC. This translates into CASRFSGTDFQETQYF.